The 8 T cell receptor beta chains given below trace back to one sample, sequenced in a study of T cells in Graves' hyperthyroidism and ophthalmopathy. TCR beta CDR3 region amplification was performed from RNA transcripts. The HTBI primer set was used in a first-round RT-PCR of the TCR CDR3. TCRdb re-called the multiplex PCR reads with MiXCR, one entry per CDR3 protein. The sample contains around 690,000 distinct CDR3 sequences, less than 25% of which appear only once. What was sequenced was blood. All receptors derive from a man aged 25-45 years with Graves' ophthalmopathy.

This clonotype was recorded many times. The chain has TRBV5-1 and TRBJ2-1; 12 bases are a match to TRBD2. The CDR3 consists of 16 residues. V shed 4 bases, J shed 3 bases, and the junction held 5 bases outside the gene matches. Germline loops: CDR1 SGHRS, CDR2 YFSETQ. CDR3 in amino acids: CASSAGTSGYYNEQFF. The CDR3 bases are TGCGCCAGCAGCGCCGGGACTAGCGGGTACTACAATGAGCAGTTCTTC.

This clonotype was counted ten times or more. The J gene is TRBJ1-1, the V gene TRBV6-1; D call uncertain. The germline V and J ends were trimmed by 7 bases and 1 base, with 10 bases remaining between them. The V gene's germline CDR1 is MNHNS and CDR2 SASEGT. This CDR3 is 13 amino acids long. CDR3 protein: CASTNGWNTEAFF. The CDR3 bases are TGTGCCAGCACTAACGGGTGGAACACTGAAGCTTTCTTT.

This clonotype has a count of ten or more. The chain employs TRBV7-2 and TRBJ1-1; D gene uncertain. The CDR3 has 13 amino acids. V lost 9 bases and J 1 base, leaving 12 bases between the germline ends. Germline lookup yields CDR1 SGHTA and CDR2 FQGNSA. CDR3 nucleotides: TGTGCCAGTTCCAGGTTCTCGAACACTGAAGCTTTCTTT. Its translation: CASSRFSNTEAFF.

The chain employs TRBV6-1 and TRBJ2-5, with TRBD1 identical over 8 bases. Germline V gives CDR1 MNHNS, CDR2 SASEGT. The CDR3 spans 15 residues. Trimming removed 8 bases from V and 1 base from J; junction bases left unmatched: 9. The CDR3 loop reads CASGGTGPFQETQYF. For the CDR3, the DNA is TGTGCCAGCGGGGGGACAGGTCCCTTCCAAGAGACCCAGTACTTC.

This chain joins TRBV9 and TRBJ1-2, with a tentative D call TRBD1 (5 bases). The CDR3 consists of 14 residues. The V and J ends lost 3 bases and 0 bases respectively, with 9 bases between them. Germline assignment: CDR1 SGDLS and CDR2 YYNGEE. The CDR3 is CASSATEANYGYTF. CDR3 DNA sequence: TGTGCCAGCAGCGCGACAGAAGCTAACTATGGCTACACCTTC.

This clonotype was observed a few times. The genes are TRBV6-2 or TRBV6-3 and TRBJ2-1; TRBD2 matches at 8 bases. Germline values: CDR1 MNHEY, CDR2 SVGEGT. The CDR3 is 17 residues long. V dropped 3 bases and J dropped 4; count of bases not matched to a gene: 11. The CDR3 coding sequence is TGTGCCAGCAGTTATTCCCTCTACAGCGGGGGATACAATGAGCAGTTCTTC. It specifies CASSYSLYSGGYNEQFF.

This clonotype turned up a few times. This chain uses TRBV7-9 with TRBJ2-5, with D perhaps matching TRBD2 (5 bases). V was trimmed by 4 bases and J by 1 base, leaving 13 bases between them. This CDR3 spans 15 amino acids. CDR1 is SEHNR and CDR2 is FQNEAQ in the germline V gene (reference sequence). CDR3 sequence (DNA): TGTGCCAGCAGCTCAGGCGGGTACGCCCAAGAGACCCAGTACTTC. Translated: CASSSGGYAQETQYF. The entire variable domain, with the rest obtained from reference TRBV7-9 and TRBJ2-5, is as follows: DTGVSQNPRHKITKRGQNVTFRCDPISEHNRLYWYRQTLGQGPEFLTYFQNEAQLEKSRLLSDRFSAERPKGSFSTLEIQRTEQGDSAMYLCASSSGGYAQETQYFGPGTRLLVL.

This clonotype was found many times. J is TRBJ1-2 and V is TRBV2; a weak D match, TRBD1 (6 bases). Germline V gene lookup returns CDR1 SNHLY and CDR2 FYNNEI. This CDR3 has 12 amino acids. The V end was cut by 7 bases, the J end by 5 bases, with 11 bases between. As DNA, the CDR3 is TGTGCCAGCAAGGGGGAGATTTATGGCTACACCTTC. Protein: CASKGEIYGYTF.